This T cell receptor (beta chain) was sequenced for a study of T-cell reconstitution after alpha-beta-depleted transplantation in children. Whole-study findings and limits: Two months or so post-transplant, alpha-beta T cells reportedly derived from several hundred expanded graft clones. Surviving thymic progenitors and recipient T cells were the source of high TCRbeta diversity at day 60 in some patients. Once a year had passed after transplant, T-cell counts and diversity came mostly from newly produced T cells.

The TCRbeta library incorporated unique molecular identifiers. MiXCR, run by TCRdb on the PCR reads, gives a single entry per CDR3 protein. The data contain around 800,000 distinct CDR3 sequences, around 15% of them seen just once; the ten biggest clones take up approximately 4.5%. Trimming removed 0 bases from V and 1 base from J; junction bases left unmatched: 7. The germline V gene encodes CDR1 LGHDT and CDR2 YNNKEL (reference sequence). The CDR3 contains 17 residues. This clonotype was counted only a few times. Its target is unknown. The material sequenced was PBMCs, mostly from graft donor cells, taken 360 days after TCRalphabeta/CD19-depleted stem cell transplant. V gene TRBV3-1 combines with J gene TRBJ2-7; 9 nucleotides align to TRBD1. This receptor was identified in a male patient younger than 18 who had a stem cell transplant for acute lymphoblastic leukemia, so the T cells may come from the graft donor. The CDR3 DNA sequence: TGTGCCAGCAGCCAAGATTGGGAGGGACAGGGTTCCTACGAGCAGTACTTC. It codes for CASSQDWEGQGSYEQYF.